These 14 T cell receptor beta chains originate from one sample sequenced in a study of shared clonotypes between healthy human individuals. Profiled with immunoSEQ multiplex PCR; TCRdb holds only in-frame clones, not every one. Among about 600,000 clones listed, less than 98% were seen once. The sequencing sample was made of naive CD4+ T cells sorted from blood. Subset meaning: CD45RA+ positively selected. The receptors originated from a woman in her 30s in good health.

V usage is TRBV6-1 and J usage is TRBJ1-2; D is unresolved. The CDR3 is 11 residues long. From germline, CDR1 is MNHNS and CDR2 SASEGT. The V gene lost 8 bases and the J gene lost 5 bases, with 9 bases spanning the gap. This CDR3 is CASLFGYGYTF. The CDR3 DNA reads TGTGCCAGCCTTTTTGGGTATGGCTACACCTTC.

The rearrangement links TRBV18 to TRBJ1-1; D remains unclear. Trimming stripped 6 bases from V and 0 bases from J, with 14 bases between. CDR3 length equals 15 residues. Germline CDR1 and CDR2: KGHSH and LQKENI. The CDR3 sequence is CASSPIPVMNTEAFF. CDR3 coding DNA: TGTGCCAGCTCCCCCATTCCAGTGATGAACACTGAAGCTTTCTTT.

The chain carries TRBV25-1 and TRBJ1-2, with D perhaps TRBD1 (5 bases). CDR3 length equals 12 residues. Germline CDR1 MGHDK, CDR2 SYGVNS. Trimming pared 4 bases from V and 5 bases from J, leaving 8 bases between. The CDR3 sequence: CASSGQTYGYTF. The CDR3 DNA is TGTGCCAGCAGTGGACAGACGTATGGCTACACCTTC.

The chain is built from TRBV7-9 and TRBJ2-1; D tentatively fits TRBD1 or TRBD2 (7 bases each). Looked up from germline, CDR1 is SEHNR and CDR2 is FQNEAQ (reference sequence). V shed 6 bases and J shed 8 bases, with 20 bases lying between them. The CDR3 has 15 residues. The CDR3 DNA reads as TGTGCCAGCAGTCTAACAGGGGAGGGGTTGTATGAGCAGTTCTTC. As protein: CASSLTGEGLYEQFF.

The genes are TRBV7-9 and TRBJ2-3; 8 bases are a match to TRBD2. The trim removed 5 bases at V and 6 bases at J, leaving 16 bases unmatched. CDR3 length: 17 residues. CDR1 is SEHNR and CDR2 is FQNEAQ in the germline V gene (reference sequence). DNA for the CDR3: TGTGCCAGCAGCCCCCACCTGACGGGAGGGACCCGGGATACGCAGTATTTT. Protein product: CASSPHLTGGTRDTQYF. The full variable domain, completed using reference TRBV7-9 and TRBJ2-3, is DTGVSQNPRHKITKRGQNVTFRCDPISEHNRLYWYRQTLGQGPEFLTYFQNEAQLEKSRLLSDRFSAERPKGSFSTLEIQRTEQGDSAMYLCASSPHLTGGTRDTQYFGPGTRLTVL.

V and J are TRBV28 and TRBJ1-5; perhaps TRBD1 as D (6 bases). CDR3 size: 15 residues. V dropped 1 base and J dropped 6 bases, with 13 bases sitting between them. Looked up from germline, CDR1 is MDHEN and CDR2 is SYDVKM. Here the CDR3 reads CASSLSSGVGQPQHF. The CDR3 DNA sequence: TGTGCCAGCAGTTTATCGTCAGGGGTGGGTCAGCCCCAGCATTTT.

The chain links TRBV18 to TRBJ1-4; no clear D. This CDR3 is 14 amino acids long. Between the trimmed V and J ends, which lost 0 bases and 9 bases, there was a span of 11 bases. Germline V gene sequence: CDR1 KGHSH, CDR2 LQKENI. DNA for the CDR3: TGTGCCAGCTCACCACCGGTGGACGAGCAAAAACTGTTTTTT. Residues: CASSPPVDEQKLFF.

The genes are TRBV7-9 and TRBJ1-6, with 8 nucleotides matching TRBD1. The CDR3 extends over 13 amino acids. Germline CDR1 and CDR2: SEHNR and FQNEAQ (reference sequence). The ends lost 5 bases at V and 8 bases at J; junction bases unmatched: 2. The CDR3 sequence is CASSDRGDSPLHF. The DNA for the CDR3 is TGTGCCAGCAGCGACAGGGGAGATTCACCCCTCCACTTT. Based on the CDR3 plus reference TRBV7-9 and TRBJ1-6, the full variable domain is DTGVSQNPRHKITKRGQNVTFRCDPISEHNRLYWYRQTLGQGPEFLTYFQNEAQLEKSRLLSDRFSAERPKGSFSTLEIQRTEQGDSAMYLCASSDRGDSPLHFGNGTRLTVT.

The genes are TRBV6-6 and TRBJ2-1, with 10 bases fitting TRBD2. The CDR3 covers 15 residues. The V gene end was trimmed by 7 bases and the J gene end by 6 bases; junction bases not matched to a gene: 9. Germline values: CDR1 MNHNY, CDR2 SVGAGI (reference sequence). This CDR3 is CASNLAGGLSNEQFF. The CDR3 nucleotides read TGTGCCAGCAATTTAGCGGGGGGCCTTTCCAATGAGCAGTTCTTC.

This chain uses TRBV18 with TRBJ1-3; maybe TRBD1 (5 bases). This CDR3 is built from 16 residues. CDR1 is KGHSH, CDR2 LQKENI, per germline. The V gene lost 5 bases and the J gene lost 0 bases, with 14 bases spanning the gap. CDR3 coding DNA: TGTGCCAGCTCAGTGACAGAGACATCCTCTGGAAACACCATATATTTT. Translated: CASSVTETSSGNTIYF.

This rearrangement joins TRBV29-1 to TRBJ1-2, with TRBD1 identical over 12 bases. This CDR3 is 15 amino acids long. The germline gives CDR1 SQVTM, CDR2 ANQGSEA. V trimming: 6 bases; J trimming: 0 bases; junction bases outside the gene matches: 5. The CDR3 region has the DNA TGCAGCGTACTGGGACAGGGGGCCTCTAACTATGGCTACACCTTC. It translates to CSVLGQGASNYGYTF. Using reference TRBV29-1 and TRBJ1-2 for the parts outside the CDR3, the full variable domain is SAVISQKPSRDICQRGTSLTIQCQVDSQVTMMFWYRQQPGQSLTLIATANQGSEATYESGFVIDKFPISRPNLTFSTLTVSNMSPEDSSIYLCSVLGQGASNYGYTFGSGTRLTVV.

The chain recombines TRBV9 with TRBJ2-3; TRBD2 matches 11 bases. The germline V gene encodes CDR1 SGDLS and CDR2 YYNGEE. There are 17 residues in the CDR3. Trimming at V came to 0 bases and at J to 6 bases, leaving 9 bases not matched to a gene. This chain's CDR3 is CASSVGTSGPPVDTQYF. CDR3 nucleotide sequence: TGTGCCAGCAGCGTAGGGACTAGCGGGCCCCCGGTGGATACGCAGTATTTT. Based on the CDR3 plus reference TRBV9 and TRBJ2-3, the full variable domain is DSGVTQTPKHLITATGQRVTLRCSPRSGDLSVYWYQQSLDQGLQFLIQYYNGEERAKGNILERFSAQQFPDLHSELNLSSLELGDSALYFCASSVGTSGPPVDTQYFGPGTRLTVL.

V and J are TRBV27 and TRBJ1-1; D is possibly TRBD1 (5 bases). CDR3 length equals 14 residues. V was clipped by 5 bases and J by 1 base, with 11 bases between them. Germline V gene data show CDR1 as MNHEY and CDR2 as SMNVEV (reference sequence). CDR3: CASSVSQGNTEAFF. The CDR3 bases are TGTGCCAGCAGTGTTTCTCAGGGGAACACTGAAGCTTTCTTT.

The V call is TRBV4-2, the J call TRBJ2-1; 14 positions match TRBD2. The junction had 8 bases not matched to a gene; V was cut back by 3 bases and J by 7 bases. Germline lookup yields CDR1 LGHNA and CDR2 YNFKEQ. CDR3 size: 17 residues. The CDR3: CASSQPGTSGSGNEQFF. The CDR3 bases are TGTGCCAGCAGCCAGCCCGGGACTAGCGGGAGCGGGAATGAGCAGTTCTTC.